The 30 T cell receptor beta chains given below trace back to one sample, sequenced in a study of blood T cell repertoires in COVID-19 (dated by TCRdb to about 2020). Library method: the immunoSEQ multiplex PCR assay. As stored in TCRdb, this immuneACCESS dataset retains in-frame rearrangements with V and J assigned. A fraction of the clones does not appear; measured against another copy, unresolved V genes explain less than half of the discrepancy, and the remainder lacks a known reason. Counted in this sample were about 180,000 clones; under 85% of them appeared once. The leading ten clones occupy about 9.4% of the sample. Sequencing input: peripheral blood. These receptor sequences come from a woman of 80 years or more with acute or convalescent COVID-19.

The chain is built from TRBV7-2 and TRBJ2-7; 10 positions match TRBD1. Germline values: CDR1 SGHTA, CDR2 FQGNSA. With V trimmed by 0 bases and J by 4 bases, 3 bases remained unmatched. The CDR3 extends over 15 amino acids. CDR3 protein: CASSLASGQGYEQYF. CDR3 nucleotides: TGTGCCAGCAGCTTAGCCTCGGGACAGGGGTACGAGCAGTACTTC. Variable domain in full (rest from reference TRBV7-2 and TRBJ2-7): GAGVSQSPSNKVTEKGKDVELRCDPISGHTALYWYRQSLGQGLEFLIYFQGNSAPDKSGLPSDRFSAERTGGSVSTLTIQRTQQEDSAVYLCASSLASGQGYEQYFGPGTRLTVT.

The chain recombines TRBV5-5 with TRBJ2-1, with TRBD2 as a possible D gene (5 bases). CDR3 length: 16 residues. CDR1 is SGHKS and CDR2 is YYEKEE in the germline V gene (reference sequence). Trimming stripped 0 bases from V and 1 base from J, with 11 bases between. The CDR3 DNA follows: TGTGCCAGCAGCTTGGTTTCCGGGGTGTCCTACAATGAGCAGTTCTTC. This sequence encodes CASSLVSGVSYNEQFF.

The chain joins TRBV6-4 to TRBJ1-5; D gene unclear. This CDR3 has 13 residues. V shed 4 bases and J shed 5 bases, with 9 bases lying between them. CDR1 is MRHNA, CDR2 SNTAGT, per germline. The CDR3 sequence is CASSVESDQPQHF. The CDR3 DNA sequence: TGTGCCAGCAGTGTAGAGAGCGATCAGCCCCAGCATTTT.

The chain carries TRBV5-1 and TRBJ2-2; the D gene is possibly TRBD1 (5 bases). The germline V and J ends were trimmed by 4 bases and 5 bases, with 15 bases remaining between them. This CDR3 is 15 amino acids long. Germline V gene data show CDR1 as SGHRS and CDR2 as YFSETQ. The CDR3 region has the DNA TGCGCCAGCAGCCCCCTAGGGGTAGGGACCGGGGAGCTGTTTTTT. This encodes CASSPLGVGTGELFF.

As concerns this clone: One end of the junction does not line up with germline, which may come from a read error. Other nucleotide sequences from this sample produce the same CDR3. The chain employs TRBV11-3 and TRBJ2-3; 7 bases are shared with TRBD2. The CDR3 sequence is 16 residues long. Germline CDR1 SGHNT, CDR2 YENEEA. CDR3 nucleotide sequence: TGTGCTAGCAGCCCCGGACTAGAGGGGTCCACAGATACGCAGTATTTT. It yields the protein CASSPGLEGSTDTQYF.

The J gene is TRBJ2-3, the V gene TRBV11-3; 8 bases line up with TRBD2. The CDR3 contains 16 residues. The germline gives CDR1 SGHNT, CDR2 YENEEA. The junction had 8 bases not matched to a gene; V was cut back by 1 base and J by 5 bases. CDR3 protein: CASSLGSSGRVDTQYF. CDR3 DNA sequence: TGTGCCAGCAGCTTAGGTTCTAGCGGGCGGGTAGATACGCAGTATTTT.

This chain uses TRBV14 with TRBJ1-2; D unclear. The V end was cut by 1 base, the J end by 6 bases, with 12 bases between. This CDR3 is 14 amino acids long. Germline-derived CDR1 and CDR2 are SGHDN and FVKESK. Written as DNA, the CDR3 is TGTGCCAGCAGCCAAGGACCGAGGTTGAATGGCTACACCTTC. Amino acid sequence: CASSQGPRLNGYTF.

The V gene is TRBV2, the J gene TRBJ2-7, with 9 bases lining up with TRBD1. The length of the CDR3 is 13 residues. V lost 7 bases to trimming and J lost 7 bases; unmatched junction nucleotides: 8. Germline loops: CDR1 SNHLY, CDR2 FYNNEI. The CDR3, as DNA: TGTGCCAGCAACTACCGGGACAGGGTGGAGCAGTACTTC. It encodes CASNYRDRVEQYF.

The CDR3 DNA follows: TGTGCCAGCTCTCGGGACAGGGAAAGCGAGCAGTACTTC. Protein: CASSRDRESEQYF. V gene TRBV18 combines with J gene TRBJ2-7; 9 bases are a match to TRBD1. This CDR3 comprises 13 residues. V gave up 6 bases and J gave up 6 bases; unmatched junction bases: 6. From germline, CDR1 is KGHSH and CDR2 LQKENI.

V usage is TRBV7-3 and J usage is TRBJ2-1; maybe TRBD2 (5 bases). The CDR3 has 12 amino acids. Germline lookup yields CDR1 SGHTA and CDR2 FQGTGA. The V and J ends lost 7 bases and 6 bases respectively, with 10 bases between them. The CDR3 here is CASKGLTNEQFF. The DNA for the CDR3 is TGTGCCAGCAAAGGACTTACCAATGAGCAGTTCTTC.

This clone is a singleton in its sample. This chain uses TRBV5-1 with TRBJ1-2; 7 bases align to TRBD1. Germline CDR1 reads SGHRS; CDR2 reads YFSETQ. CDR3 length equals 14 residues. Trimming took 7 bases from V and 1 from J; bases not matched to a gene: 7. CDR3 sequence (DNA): TGCGCCAGCCACCGGACAGGTATTAACTATGGCTACACCTTC. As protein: CASHRTGINYGYTF.

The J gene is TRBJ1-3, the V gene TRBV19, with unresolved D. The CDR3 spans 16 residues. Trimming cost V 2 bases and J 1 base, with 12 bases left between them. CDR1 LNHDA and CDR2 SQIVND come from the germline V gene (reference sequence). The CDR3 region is CASSINSGLSGNTIYF. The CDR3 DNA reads TGTGCCAGTAGTATAAACTCTGGTCTTTCTGGAAACACCATATATTTT.

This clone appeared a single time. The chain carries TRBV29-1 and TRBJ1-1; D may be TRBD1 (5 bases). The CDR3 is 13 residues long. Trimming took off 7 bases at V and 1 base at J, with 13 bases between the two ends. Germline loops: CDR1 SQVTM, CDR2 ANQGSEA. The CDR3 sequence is CSASFGANTEAFF. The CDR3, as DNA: TGCAGCGCTTCTTTTGGGGCGAACACTGAAGCTTTCTTT.

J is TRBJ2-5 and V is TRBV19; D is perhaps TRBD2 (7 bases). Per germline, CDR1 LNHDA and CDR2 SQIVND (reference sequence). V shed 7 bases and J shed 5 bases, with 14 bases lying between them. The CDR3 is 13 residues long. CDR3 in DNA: TGTGCCAGTACCCCTGGGGGGGCGGAGACCCAGTACTTC. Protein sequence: CASTPGGAETQYF.

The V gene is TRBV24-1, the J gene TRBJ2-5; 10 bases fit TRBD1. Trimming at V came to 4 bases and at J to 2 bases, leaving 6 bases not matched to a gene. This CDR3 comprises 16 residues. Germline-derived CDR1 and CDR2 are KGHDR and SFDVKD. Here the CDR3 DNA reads TGTGCCACCAGTGACCGGACAGGGGGTCGGCAAGAGACCCAGTACTTC. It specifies CATSDRTGGRQETQYF.

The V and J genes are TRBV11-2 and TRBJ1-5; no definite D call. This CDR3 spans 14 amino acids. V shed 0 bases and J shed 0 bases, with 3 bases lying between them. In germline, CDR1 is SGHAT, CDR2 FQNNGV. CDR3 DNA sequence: TGTGCCAGCAGCTTAGATTATAGCAATCAGCCCCAGCATTTT. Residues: CASSLDYSNQPQHF.

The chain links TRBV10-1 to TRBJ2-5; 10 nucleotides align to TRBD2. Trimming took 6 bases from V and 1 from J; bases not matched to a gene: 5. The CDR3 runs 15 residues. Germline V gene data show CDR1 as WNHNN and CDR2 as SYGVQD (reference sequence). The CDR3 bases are TGCGCCAGCAGCAAAAGCGGGGGGGCCCAAGAGACCCAGTACTTC. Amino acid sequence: CASSKSGGAQETQYF.

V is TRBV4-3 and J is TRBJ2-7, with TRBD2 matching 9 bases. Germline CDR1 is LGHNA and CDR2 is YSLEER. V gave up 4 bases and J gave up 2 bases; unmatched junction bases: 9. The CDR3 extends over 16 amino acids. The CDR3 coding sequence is TGCGCCAGCAGCCCCTCATCGACTAGCGGTACCTACGAGCAGTACTTC. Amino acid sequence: CASSPSSTSGTYEQYF.

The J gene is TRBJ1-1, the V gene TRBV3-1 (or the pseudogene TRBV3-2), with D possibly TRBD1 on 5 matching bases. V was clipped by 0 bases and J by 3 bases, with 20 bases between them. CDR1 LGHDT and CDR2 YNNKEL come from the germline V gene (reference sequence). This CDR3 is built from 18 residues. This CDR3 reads CASSQDRGGEGGHTEAFF. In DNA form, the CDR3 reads TGTGCCAGCAGCCAAGATAGGGGAGGAGAGGGTGGGCACACTGAAGCTTTCTTT.

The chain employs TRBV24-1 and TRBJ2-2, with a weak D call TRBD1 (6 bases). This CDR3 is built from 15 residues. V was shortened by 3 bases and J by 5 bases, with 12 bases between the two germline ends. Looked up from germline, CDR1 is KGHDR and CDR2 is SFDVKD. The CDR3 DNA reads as TGTGCCACCAGTGATCGGCAGGGGCGAACCGGGGAGCTGTTTTTT. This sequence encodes CATSDRQGRTGELFF.

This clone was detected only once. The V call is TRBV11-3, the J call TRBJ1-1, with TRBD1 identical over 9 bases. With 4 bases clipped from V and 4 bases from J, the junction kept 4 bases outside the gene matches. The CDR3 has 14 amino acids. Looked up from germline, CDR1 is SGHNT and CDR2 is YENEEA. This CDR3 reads CASSWDREGTEAFF. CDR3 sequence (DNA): TGTGCCAGCAGCTGGGACAGGGAAGGCACTGAAGCTTTCTTT. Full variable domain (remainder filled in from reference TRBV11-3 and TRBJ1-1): EAGVVQSPRYKIIEKKQPVAFWCNPISGHNTLYWYLQNLGQGPELLIRYENEEAVDDSQLPKDRFSAERLKGVDSTLKIQPAELGDSAVYLCASSWDREGTEAFFGQGTRLTVV.

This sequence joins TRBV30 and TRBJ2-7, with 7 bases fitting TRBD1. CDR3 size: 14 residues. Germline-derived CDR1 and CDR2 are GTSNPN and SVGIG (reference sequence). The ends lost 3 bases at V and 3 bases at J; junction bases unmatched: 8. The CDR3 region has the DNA TGTGCCTGGAGCCGGGACAGAAAACTCTACGAGCAGTACTTC. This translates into CAWSRDRKLYEQYF.

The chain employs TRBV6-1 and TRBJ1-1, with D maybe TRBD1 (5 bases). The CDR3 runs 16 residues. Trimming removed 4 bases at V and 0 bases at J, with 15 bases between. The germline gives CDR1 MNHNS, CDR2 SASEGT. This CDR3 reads CASSVVTAHMNTEAFF. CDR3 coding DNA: TGTGCCAGCAGTGTGGTGACAGCGCATATGAACACTGAAGCTTTCTTT.

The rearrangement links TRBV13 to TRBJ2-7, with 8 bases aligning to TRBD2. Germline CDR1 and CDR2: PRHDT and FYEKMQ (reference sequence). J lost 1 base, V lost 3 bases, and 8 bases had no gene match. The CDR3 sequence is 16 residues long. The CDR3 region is CASSFRVTSESYEQYF. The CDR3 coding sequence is TGTGCCAGCAGCTTTCGAGTGACTAGCGAGTCCTACGAGCAGTACTTC.

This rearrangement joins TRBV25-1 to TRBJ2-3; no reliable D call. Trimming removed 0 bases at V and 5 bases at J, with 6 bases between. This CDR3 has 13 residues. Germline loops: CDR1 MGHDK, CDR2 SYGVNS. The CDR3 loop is CASSEYSGDTQYF. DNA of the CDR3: TGTGCCAGCAGTGAATATTCGGGAGATACGCAGTATTTT.

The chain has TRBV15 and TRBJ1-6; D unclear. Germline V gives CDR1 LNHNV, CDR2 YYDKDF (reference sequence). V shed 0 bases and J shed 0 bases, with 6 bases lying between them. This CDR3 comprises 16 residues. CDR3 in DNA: TGTGCCACCAGCAGAGATTATTCCTCCTATAATTCACCCCTCCACTTT. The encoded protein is CATSRDYSSYNSPLHF.

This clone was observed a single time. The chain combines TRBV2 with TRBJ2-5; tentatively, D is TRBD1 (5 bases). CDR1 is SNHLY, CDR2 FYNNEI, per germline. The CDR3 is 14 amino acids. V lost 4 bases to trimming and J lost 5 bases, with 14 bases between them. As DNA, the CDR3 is TGTGCCAGCAGTGGACTGACAGCACTTGAGACCCAGTACTTC. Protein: CASSGLTALETQYF.

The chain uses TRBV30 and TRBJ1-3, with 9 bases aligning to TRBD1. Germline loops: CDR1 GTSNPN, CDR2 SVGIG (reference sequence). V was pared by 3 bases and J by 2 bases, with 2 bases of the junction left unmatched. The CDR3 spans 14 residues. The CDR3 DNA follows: TGTGCCTGGAGGAGGACAGGGGCTGGAAACACCATATATTTT. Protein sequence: CAWRRTGAGNTIYF.

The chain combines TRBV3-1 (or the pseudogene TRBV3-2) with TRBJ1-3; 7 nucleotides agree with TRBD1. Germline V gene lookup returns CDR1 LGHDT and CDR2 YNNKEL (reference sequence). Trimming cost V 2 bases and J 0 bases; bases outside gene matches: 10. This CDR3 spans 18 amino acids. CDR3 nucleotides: TGTGCCAGCAGCCAATTTCGGACAGGTTGGGGCTCTGGAAACACCATATATTTT. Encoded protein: CASSQFRTGWGSGNTIYF.

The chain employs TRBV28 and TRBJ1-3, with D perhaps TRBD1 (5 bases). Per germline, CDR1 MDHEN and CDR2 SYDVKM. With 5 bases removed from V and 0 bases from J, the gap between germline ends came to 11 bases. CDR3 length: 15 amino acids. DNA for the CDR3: TGTGCCAGCAGTCGTGGGGGGGACTCTGGAAACACCATATATTTT. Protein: CASSRGGDSGNTIYF.